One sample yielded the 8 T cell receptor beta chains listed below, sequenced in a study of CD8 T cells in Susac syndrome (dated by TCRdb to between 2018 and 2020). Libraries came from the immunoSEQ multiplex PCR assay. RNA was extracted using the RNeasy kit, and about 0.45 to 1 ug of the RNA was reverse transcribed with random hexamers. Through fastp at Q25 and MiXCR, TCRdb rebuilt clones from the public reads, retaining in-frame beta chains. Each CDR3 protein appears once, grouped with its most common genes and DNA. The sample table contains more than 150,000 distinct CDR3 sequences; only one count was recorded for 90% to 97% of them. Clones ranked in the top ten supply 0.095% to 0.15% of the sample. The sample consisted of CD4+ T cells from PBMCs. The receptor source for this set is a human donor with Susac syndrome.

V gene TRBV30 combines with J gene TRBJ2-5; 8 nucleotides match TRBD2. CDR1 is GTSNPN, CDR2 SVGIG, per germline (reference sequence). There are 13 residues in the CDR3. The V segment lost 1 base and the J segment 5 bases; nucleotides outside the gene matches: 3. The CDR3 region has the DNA TGTGCCTGGAGTGCAGCGGGAGCCGAGACCCAGTACTTC. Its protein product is CAWSAAGAETQYF. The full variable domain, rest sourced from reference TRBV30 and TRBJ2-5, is SQTIHQWPATLVQPVGSPLSLECTVEGTSNPNLYWYRQAAGRGLQLLFYSVGIGQISSEVPQNLSASRPQDRQFILSSKKLLLSDSGFYLCAWSAAGAETQYFGPGTRLLVL.

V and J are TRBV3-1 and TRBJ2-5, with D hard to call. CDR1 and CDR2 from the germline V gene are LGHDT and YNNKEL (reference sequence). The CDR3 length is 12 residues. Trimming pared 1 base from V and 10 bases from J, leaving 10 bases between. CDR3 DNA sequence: TGTGCCAGCAGCCAAGTGAGTAGAAGCCAGTACTTC. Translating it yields CASSQVSRSQYF.

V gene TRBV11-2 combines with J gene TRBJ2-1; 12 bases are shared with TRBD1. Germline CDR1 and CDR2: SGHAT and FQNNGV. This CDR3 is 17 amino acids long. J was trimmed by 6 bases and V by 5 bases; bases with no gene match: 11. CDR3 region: CASSLLTPGQGANEQFF. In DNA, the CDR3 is TGTGCCAGCAGCCTGTTAACCCCGGGACAGGGGGCCAATGAGCAGTTCTTC. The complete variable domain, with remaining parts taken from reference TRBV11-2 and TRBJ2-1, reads EAGVAQSPRYKIIEKRQSVAFWCNPISGHATLYWYQQILGQGPKLLIQFQNNGVVDDSQLPKDRFSAERLKGVDSTLKIQPAKLEDSAVYLCASSLLTPGQGANEQFFGPGTRLTVL.

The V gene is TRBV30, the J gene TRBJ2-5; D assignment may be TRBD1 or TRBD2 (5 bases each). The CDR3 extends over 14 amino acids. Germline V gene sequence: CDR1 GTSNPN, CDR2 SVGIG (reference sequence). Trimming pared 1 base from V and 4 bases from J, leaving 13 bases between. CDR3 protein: CAWSGGVRRETQYF. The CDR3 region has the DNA TGTGCCTGGAGTGGAGGGGTGAGGCGAGAGACCCAGTACTTC.

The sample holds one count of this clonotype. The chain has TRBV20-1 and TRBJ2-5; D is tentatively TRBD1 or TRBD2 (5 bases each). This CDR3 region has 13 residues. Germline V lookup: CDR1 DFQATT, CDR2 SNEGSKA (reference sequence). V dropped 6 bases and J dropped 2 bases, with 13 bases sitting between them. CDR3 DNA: TGCAGTGCCCACGGGACGCTACAAGAGACCCAGTACTTC. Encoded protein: CSAHGTLQETQYF.

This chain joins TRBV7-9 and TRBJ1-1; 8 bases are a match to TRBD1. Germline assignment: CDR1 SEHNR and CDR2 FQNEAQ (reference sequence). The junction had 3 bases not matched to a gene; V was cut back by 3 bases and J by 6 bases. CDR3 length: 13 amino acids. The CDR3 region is CASSFGQGAEAFF. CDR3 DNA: TGTGCCAGCAGCTTCGGACAGGGCGCTGAAGCTTTCTTT.

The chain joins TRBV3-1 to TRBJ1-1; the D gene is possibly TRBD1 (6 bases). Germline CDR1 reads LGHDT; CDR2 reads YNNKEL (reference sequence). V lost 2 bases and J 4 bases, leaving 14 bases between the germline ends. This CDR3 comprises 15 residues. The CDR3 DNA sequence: TGTGCCAGCAGCCAATTAAGGACAGTATCCACTGAAGCTTTCTTT. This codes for CASSQLRTVSTEAFF.

The CDR3 region is CAGAGQTTNYGYTF. DNA of the CDR3: TGTGCCGGGGCCGGACAGACGACTAACTATGGCTACACCTTC. The chain is built from TRBV6-6 and TRBJ1-2, with TRBD1 as a possible D gene (6 bases). Germline CDR1 MNHNY, CDR2 SVGAGI (reference sequence). V shed 11 bases and J shed 0 bases, with 16 bases lying between them. This CDR3 is built from 14 residues.